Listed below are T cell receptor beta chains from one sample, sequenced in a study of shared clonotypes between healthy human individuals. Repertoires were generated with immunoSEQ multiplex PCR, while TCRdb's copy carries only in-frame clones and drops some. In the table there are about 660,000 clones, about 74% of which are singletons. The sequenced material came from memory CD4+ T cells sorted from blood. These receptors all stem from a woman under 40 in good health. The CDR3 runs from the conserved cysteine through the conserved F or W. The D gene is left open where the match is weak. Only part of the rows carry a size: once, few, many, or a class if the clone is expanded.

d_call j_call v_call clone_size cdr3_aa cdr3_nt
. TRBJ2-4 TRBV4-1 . CASSQDPPQGSDIQYF TGCGCCAGCAGCCAAGATCCACCCCAGGGATCGGACATTCAGTACTTC
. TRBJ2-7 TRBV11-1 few CASSLEDEQYF TGTGCCAGCTCTTTGGAGGACGAGCAGTACTTC
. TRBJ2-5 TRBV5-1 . CASSLGVQGDQETQYF TGCGCCAGCAGCTTGGGGGTACAGGGCGATCAAGAGACCCAGTACTTC
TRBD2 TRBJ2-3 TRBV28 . CASSLYTSGYDTQYF TGTGCCAGCAGTTTATATACTAGCGGTTACGATACGCAGTATTTT
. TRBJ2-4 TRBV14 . CASSPGHLNIQYF TGTGCCAGCAGTCCAGGACACCTTAACATTCAGTACTTC
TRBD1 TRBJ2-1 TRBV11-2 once CASSAAPGQGGYNEQFF TGTGCCAGCAGCGCAGCACCGGGACAGGGAGGGTACAATGAGCAGTTCTTC
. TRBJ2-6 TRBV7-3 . CASREPGWNVLTF TGTGCCAGCAGGGAGCCAGGCTGGAACGTCCTGACTTTC
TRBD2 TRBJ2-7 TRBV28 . CASSLSGRFYEQYF TGTGCCAGCAGTTTAAGCGGGAGGTTCTACGAGCAGTACTTC
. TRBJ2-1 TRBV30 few CAWTLGNPYNEQFF TGTGCCTGGACGCTCGGGAACCCCTACAATGAGCAGTTCTTC
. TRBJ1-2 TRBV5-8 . CASSQTTATDGYTF TGTGCCAGCAGCCAGACTACAGCGACGGATGGCTACACCTTC
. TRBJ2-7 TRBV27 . CASSPLVGYEQYF TGTGCCAGCAGTCCCTTAGTCGGGTACGAGCAGTACTTC
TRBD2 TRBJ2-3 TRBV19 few CASSLPVGLVLTDTQYF TGTGCCAGTAGTCTCCCGGTTGGACTAGTTCTCACAGATACGCAGTATTTT
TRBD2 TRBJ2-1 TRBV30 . CAWSTSGTYNEQFF TGTGCCTGGAGTACTAGCGGGACCTACAATGAGCAGTTCTTC
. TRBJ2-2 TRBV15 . CATSRGGDVNTGELFF TGTGCCACCAGCAGAGGAGGGGACGTAAACACCGGGGAGCTGTTTTTT
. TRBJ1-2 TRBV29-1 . CSVEEGVYGYTF TGCAGCGTTGAAGAGGGCGTCTATGGCTACACCTTC
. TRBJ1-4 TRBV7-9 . CASSLMDSEKLFF TGTGCCAGCAGCCTTATGGACAGTGAAAAACTGTTTTTT
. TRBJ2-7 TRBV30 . CAWTGLAVYEQYF TGTGCCTGGACCGGCCTAGCAGTTTACGAGCAGTACTTC
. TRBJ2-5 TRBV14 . CASSQTWRETQYF TGTGCCAGCAGCCAGACCTGGAGAGAGACCCAGTACTTC
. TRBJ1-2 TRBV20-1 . CSAAGNYGYTF TGCAGTGCCGCAGGGAACTATGGCTACACCTTC
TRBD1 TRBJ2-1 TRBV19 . CASSRGTGVHEQFF TGTGCCAGTAGTAGGGGGACAGGGGTGCATGAGCAGTTCTTC
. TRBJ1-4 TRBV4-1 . CASSQDSGAGSEKLFF TGCGCCAGCAGCCAAGATTCGGGGGCAGGGAGTGAAAAACTGTTTTTT
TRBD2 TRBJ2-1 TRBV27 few CASSPRLAGNMDNEQFF TGTGCCAGCAGTCCCCGACTAGCGGGAAATATGGACAATGAGCAGTTCTTC
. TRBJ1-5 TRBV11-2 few CASSLGSNQPQHF TGTGCCAGCAGCTTAGGAAGCAATCAGCCCCAGCATTTT
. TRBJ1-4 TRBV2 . CASRRTGTLGLVEEKLFF TGTGCCAGCAGACGAACCGGGACTTTGGGGTTAGTCGAGGAGAAACTGTTTTTT
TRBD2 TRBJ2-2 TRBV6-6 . CASTLTSGSPGELFF TGTGCCAGCACTCTGACTAGCGGGAGCCCCGGGGAGCTGTTTTTT
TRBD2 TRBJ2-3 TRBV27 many CASSQWLPFSPGGDTQYF TGTGCCAGCAGCCAGTGGTTGCCCTTTTCTCCCGGGGGGGATACGCAGTATTTT
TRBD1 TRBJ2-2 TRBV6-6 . CASSGTGGATGELFF TGTGCCAGCAGTGGGACAGGGGGCGCCACCGGGGAGCTGTTTTTT
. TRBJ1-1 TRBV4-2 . CASSQGRGGGEAFF TGTGCCAGCAGCCAAGGTCGAGGGGGTGGCGAAGCTTTCTTT
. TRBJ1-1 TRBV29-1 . CSAKGNFKAFF TGCAGCGCGAAGGGGAATTTTAAAGCTTTCTTT